Following are 23 T cell receptor beta chains from one sample sequenced in a study of T cells expressing NK-cell markers. Each CDR3 protein gets one entry in TCRdb, which reprocessed the 5' RACE reads and gives no DNA. The sample's table shows 500,000 or so distinct CDR3 sequences. Sequencing used blood T cells: a sorted CD56 or NKG2C T cell subset, CD4+ or CD8+ T cells, or bulk PBMC T cells (not recorded which). These receptor sequences come from a man aged 18 to 30 in good health.

V is TRBV4-3 and J is TRBJ2-2; the TCRdb call, TRBD1, lacks DNA for checking. In germline, CDR1 is LGHNA, CDR2 YSLEER. This CDR3 comprises 19 residues. The CDR3 region is CASSQDLMVGEVSPGELFF.

The chain has TRBV7-8 and TRBJ2-1; TCRdb returns TRBD1, unconfirmable since there is no DNA. CDR1 is SGHVS and CDR2 is FQNEAQ in the germline V gene. There are 18 residues in the CDR3. The chain's CDR3 is CASSLGGLLELASNEQFF.

This CDR3 reads CASSLKPGTDYNEQFF. The chain joins TRBV11-2 to TRBJ2-1; TCRdb returns TRBD1, unconfirmable since there is no DNA. There are 16 residues in the CDR3. Germline CDR1 and CDR2: SGHAT and FQNNGV.

The genes are TRBV12-3 or TRBV12-4 and TRBJ1-1; the D call from TCRdb, TRBD1, cannot be confirmed without DNA. This CDR3 has 18 amino acids. CDR3 region: CASSFIVDRGTQGTEAFF.

The chain links TRBV6-1 to TRBJ1-2; TCRdb names TRBD1, which stays unverified in the absence of DNA. The CDR3 sequence is 13 residues long. Germline V CDR1 and CDR2: MNHNS, SASEGT. This CDR3 is CASRAGSPLGYTF.

The V gene is TRBV10-3, the J gene TRBJ2-1; TCRdb gives TRBD1 as the D gene, but with no DNA this cannot be confirmed. Germline lookup yields CDR1 ENHRY and CDR2 SYGVKD. The CDR3 covers 15 residues. The CDR3 spells CAIRPDRVQGNEQFF.

The CDR3 here is CASTTGNRDTGELFF. The chain carries TRBV7-7 and TRBJ2-2; the D call from TCRdb, TRBD1, cannot be confirmed without DNA. CDR1 and CDR2 from the germline V gene are SSHAT and FNYEAQ (reference sequence). This CDR3 comprises 15 residues. Complete variable domain (other parts from reference TRBV7-7 and TRBJ2-2): GAGVSQSPRYKVTKRGQDVTLRCDPISSHATLYWYQQALGQGPEFLTYFNYEAQPDKSGLPSDRFSAERPEGSISTLTIQRTEQRDSAMYRCASTTGNRDTGELFFGEGSRLTVL.

The V gene is TRBV20-1, the J gene TRBJ2-1; TCRdb reports TRBD1, a call that lacks DNA to check it against. The CDR3 spans 12 residues. Germline loops: CDR1 DFQATT, CDR2 SNEGSKA (reference sequence). CDR3 residues: CSAVEGANEQFF.

The chain links TRBV20-1 to TRBJ2-7. The CDR3 covers 16 residues. Per germline, CDR1 DFQATT and CDR2 SNEGSKA (reference sequence). CDR3 amino acids: CSARDLGGLPGIEQYF.

The chain couples TRBV6-5 to TRBJ2-7; absent DNA, TCRdb's TRBD1 call cannot be checked. Germline V lookup: CDR1 MNHEY, CDR2 SVGAGI. CDR3 length equals 18 residues. Here the CDR3 reads CASSYSGSGQGASYEQYF.

The chain is built from TRBV7-2 and TRBJ2-7. The CDR3 loop spans 15 amino acids. Germline assignment: CDR1 SGHTA and CDR2 FQGNSA. The CDR3 protein is CASRVSARSTYEQYF.

This chain connects TRBV7-3 to TRBJ1-5; TCRdb designates TRBD1, a call that cannot be tested without DNA. The CDR3 has 15 amino acids. Per germline, CDR1 SGHTA and CDR2 FQGTGA. The CDR3 sequence is CASSKGTGYNQPQHF.

The genes are TRBV12-3 or TRBV12-4 and TRBJ2-1; TCRdb outputs TRBD2, but without DNA this stays unchecked. The CDR3 covers 12 residues. CDR3 protein: CASRGTSHEQFF.

The V call is TRBV4-2, the J call TRBJ2-5. The CDR3 is 14 residues long. The germline V gene encodes CDR1 LGHNA and CDR2 YNFKEQ. The CDR3 is CASSQDWESETQYF.

This chain links TRBV20-1 with TRBJ1-2; there is no DNA to check the TCRdb D call of TRBD1. The V gene's germline CDR1 is DFQATT and CDR2 SNEGSKA (reference sequence). The CDR3 length is 12 residues. This chain's CDR3 is CSARDARLSYTF.

The genes are TRBV12-3 or TRBV12-4 and TRBJ2-1; TCRdb designates TRBD2, a call that cannot be tested without DNA. This CDR3 region has 14 residues. CDR3 loop: CASTWGGLPSEQFF.

The chain carries TRBV29-1 and TRBJ2-1. The CDR3 extends over 15 amino acids. The germline gives CDR1 SQVTM, CDR2 ANQGSEA. The CDR3 is CSVEPWTGPYNEQFF.

The chain is built from TRBV7-2 and TRBJ2-1; TCRdb names TRBD1, which stays unverified in the absence of DNA. Germline-derived CDR1 and CDR2 are SGHTA and FQGNSA. CDR3 length: 15 residues. The CDR3 reads CASSFGTGVGNEQFF.

The V gene is TRBV28, the J gene TRBJ2-1; TCRdb's D gene call, TRBD1, goes unchecked for lack of DNA. This CDR3 spans 16 amino acids. The V gene's germline CDR1 is MDHEN and CDR2 SYDVKM. The CDR3 sequence is CASSPSDRGPYNEQFF.

This sequence joins TRBV19 and TRBJ2-1; TCRdb picks TRBD2, but there is no DNA to check that call. The V gene's germline CDR1 is LNHDA and CDR2 SQIVND (reference sequence). The CDR3 covers 17 residues. The chain's CDR3 is CASSNLAGVPGSGEQFF.

The chain joins TRBV11-2 to TRBJ2-7; TCRdb indicates TRBD1, and absent DNA this call remains unverified. The CDR3 consists of 15 residues. CDR1 and CDR2 from the germline V gene are SGHAT and FQNNGV. The CDR3 spells CASSSISGQGHEQYF.

The rearrangement uses TRBV11-1 and TRBJ2-2; TCRdb's D gene call, TRBD1, goes unchecked for lack of DNA. The CDR3 is 12 amino acids. In germline, CDR1 is SGHAT, CDR2 FQDESV (reference sequence). CDR3 residues: CASRSGDGELFF.

The gene calls are TRBV12-3 or TRBV12-4 and TRBJ2-2; TCRdb lists TRBD2, though no DNA is available to test this call. CDR3 size: 17 residues. The CDR3 protein is CASSRAGLAGNTGELFF.